A single sample is the source of the 19 T cell receptor beta chains below, sequenced in a study of cytomegalovirus exposure and HLA in healthy donors. In the PCR, 60 Vbeta and 13 Jbeta primers were used. The protocol was immunoSEQ multiplex PCR, while the TCRdb copy is restricted to in-frame clones and leaves out a portion. The sample lists some 180,000 clones; approximately 80% were seen once. What was sequenced was PBMCs. The origin of the receptors is a female donor in good health and CMV-seronegative.

This chain uses TRBV5-1 with TRBJ1-3; a weak D match, TRBD1 (6 bases). The CDR3 is 15 amino acids. The germline V and J ends were trimmed by 4 bases and 0 bases, with 11 bases remaining between them. The germline V gene encodes CDR1 SGHRS and CDR2 YFSETQ. CDR3 loop: CASSPRGGSGNTIYF. CDR3 bases: TGCGCCAGCAGCCCCAGGGGTGGCTCTGGAAACACCATATATTTT. The full variable domain, with the rest looked up from reference TRBV5-1 and TRBJ1-3, is KAGVTQTPRYLIKTRGQQVTLSCSPISGHRSVSWYQQTPGQGLQFLFEYFSETQRNKGNFPGRFSGRQFSNSRSEMNVSTLELGDSALYLCASSPRGGSGNTIYFGEGSWLTVV.

V gene TRBV19 combines with J gene TRBJ2-1; 12 bases map to TRBD2. Germline lookup yields CDR1 LNHDA and CDR2 SQIVND (reference sequence). Trimming cost V 8 bases and J 0 bases; bases outside gene matches: 5. The CDR3 is made up of 16 amino acids. This CDR3 reads CASAGLAGSSYNEQFF. The DNA of the CDR3 is TGTGCCAGTGCCGGACTAGCGGGAAGCTCCTACAATGAGCAGTTCTTC.

This clone was recorded a few times. In DNA, the CDR3 is TGCGCCAGCAGCTTGGCCACCTCGCAGAGCGATGGCTACACCTTC. Translated: CASSLATSQSDGYTF. This sequence joins TRBV5-1 and TRBJ1-2; D unclear. Germline-derived CDR1 and CDR2 are SGHRS and YFSETQ. V was cut by 0 bases and J by 6 bases, with 15 bases left in between. This CDR3 contains 15 residues.

The rearrangement joins TRBV11-2 to TRBJ2-5, with D possibly matching TRBD1 (5 bases). V was clipped by 5 bases and J by 4 bases, with 11 bases between them. CDR3 length: 13 residues. The germline V gene has CDR1 SGHAT and CDR2 FQNNGV. The CDR3, as DNA: TGTGCCAGCAGCACGCAGGGTTTAGAGACCCAGTACTTC. This gives the protein CASSTQGLETQYF.

The chain couples TRBV13 to TRBJ1-4; D is uncertain. V shed 5 bases and J shed 4 bases, with 14 bases lying between them. CDR1 PRHDT and CDR2 FYEKMQ come from the germline V gene (reference sequence). This CDR3 spans 15 amino acids. CDR3 loop: CASSLSGKVNEKLFF. The CDR3 bases are TGTGCCAGCAGCCTCTCAGGAAAAGTTAATGAAAAACTGTTTTTT. Full variable domain (outside the CDR3, taken from reference TRBV13 and TRBJ1-4): AAGVIQSPRHLIKEKRETATLKCYPIPRHDTVYWYQQGPGQDPQFLISFYEKMQSDKGSIPDRFSAQQFSDYHSELNMSSLELGDSALYFCASSLSGKVNEKLFFGSGTQLSVL.

The sample holds a few counts of this clone. The genes are TRBV28 and TRBJ2-5, with 8 bases matching TRBD2. Per the germline V gene, CDR1 is MDHEN and CDR2 is SYDVKM. The V gene end was trimmed by 3 bases and the J gene end by 2 bases; junction bases not matched to a gene: 8. CDR3 length: 16 residues. The CDR3 DNA follows: TGTGCCAGCAGTTTGGGGCGGGGGGCTTTACAAGAGACCCAGTACTTC. This encodes CASSLGRGALQETQYF.

A note on this clone: Compared with germline, one end of the junction differs, possibly owing to a read error. This chain uses TRBV7-9 with TRBJ1-1, with 10 bases lining up with TRBD1. The CDR3 runs to 14 residues. CDR1 is SEHNR and CDR2 is FQNEAQ in the germline V gene (reference sequence). CDR3 region: CSSSSPDRGNRAFF. The CDR3 nucleotides read TGTTCCAGCAGCTCCCCGGACAGGGGGAATCGGGCTTTCTTT.

This clone showed up just once. The J gene is TRBJ2-7, the V gene TRBV4-2, with 13 bases matching TRBD2. This CDR3 spans 17 amino acids. Germline CDR1 reads LGHNA; CDR2 reads YNFKEQ. The V gene end was trimmed by 7 bases and the J gene end by 2 bases; junction bases not matched to a gene: 11. The DNA for the CDR3 is TGTGCCAGCAACCAGGCATTGACTAGCGGGAGGACCTACGAGCAGTACTTC. It specifies CASNQALTSGRTYEQYF.

The chain recombines TRBV11-2 with TRBJ1-3; D call uncertain. The V and J ends lost 1 base and 0 bases respectively, with 7 bases between them. CDR1 and CDR2 from the germline V gene are SGHAT and FQNNGV. The CDR3 consists of 15 residues. CDR3 coding DNA: TGTGCCAGCAGCTTAGCGGGAGCCTCTGGAAACACCATATATTTT. Translating it yields CASSLAGASGNTIYF. Filled out from reference TRBV11-2 and TRBJ1-3, the complete variable domain reads EAGVAQSPRYKIIEKRQSVAFWCNPISGHATLYWYQQILGQGPKLLIQFQNNGVVDDSQLPKDRFSAERLKGVDSTLKIQPAKLEDSAVYLCASSLAGASGNTIYFGEGSWLTVV.

The rearrangement uses TRBV19 and TRBJ2-1, with TRBD2 matching over 7 bases. The germline V gene encodes CDR1 LNHDA and CDR2 SQIVND (reference sequence). The CDR3 sequence is 16 residues long. The trim removed 5 bases at V and 1 base at J, leaving 8 bases unmatched. The CDR3 sequence: CASSPSGGGSYNEQFF. The CDR3 coding sequence is TGTGCCAGTAGTCCTTCTGGCGGGGGATCCTACAATGAGCAGTTCTTC.

This clone was seen once. The chain recombines TRBV2 with TRBJ1-1; TRBD1 is a possible D gene (6 bases). The germline CDR1 and CDR2 sequences are SNHLY and FYNNEI. V shed 7 bases and J shed 3 bases, with 12 bases lying between them. CDR3 length: 13 amino acids. CDR3 residues: CASTDRYDTEAFF. DNA for the CDR3: TGTGCCAGCACAGACAGGTACGACACTGAAGCTTTCTTT.

The CDR3 bases are TGTGCCAGCAGTGAGAGCGGGGGGGCCTCAGAGACCCAGTACTTC. Translated, it gives CASSESGGASETQYF. The chain is built from TRBV6-1 and TRBJ2-5, with 10 positions matching TRBD2. The germline gives CDR1 MNHNS, CDR2 SASEGT. The V and J ends lost 3 bases and 4 bases, in that order; junction bases with no gene match: 5. CDR3 length: 15 amino acids.

The rearrangement uses TRBV2 and TRBJ2-3; D gene uncertain. This CDR3 comprises 14 residues. Germline loops: CDR1 SNHLY, CDR2 FYNNEI. Trimming pared 6 bases from V and 2 bases from J, leaving 12 bases between. CDR3 sequence (DNA): TGTGCCAGCAGGGCCGGGTCGACCACAGATACGCAGTATTTT. Translated: CASRAGSTTDTQYF.

This clone was seen more than once but under ten times. The chain recombines TRBV6-6 with TRBJ1-2; D is ambiguous. The length of the CDR3 is 16 residues. V lost 0 bases and J lost 1, with 12 bases in between. The germline V gene encodes CDR1 MNHNY and CDR2 SVGAGI (reference sequence). DNA of the CDR3: TGTGCCAGCAGTTACTCGGCGGCAGCGCATAACTATGGCTACACCTTC. Amino acid sequence: CASSYSAAAHNYGYTF.

The J gene is TRBJ1-2, the V gene TRBV15; D is perhaps TRBD1 (5 bases). V lost 8 bases and J lost 0, with 22 bases in between. CDR3 length: 17 amino acids. Germline loops: CDR1 LNHNV, CDR2 YYDKDF (reference sequence). This CDR3 is CATLNHNTRASNYGYTF. As DNA, the CDR3 is TGTGCCACCCTAAATCATAATACCAGGGCTTCTAACTATGGCTACACCTTC.

The chain uses TRBV2 and TRBJ2-7; unclear D gene. Germline V CDR1 and CDR2: SNHLY, FYNNEI. This CDR3 is 12 amino acids long. With 7 bases removed from V and 4 bases from J, the gap between germline ends came to 11 bases. CDR3: CASTSDFYEQYF. The DNA of the CDR3 is TGTGCCAGCACCTCCGACTTTTACGAGCAGTACTTC. Full variable domain (outside the CDR3, taken from reference TRBV2 and TRBJ2-7): EPEVTQTPSHQVTQMGQEVILRCVPISNHLYFYWYRQILGQKVEFLVSFYNNEISEKSEIFDDQFSVERPDGSNFTLKIRSTKLEDSAMYFCASTSDFYEQYFGPGTRLTVT.

The chain has TRBV7-9 and TRBJ2-1; 12 bases line up with TRBD2. Unmatched junction bases numbered 13, after V lost 4 bases and J lost 9 bases. Germline CDR1 and CDR2: SEHNR and FQNEAQ (reference sequence). This CDR3 is built from 17 residues. CDR3 DNA: TGTGCCAGCAGCTCTAGCGGGAGGGAACAATATGGCGGTGAGCAGTTCTTC. Translation: CASSSSGREQYGGEQFF.

The V gene is TRBV6-4, the J gene TRBJ2-1; 7 nucleotides match TRBD2. Germline CDR1 MRHNA, CDR2 SNTAGT. The V and J ends lost 5 bases and 5 bases, in that order; junction bases with no gene match: 9. The CDR3 covers 15 residues. Here the CDR3 reads CASSRSGDPNNEQFF. DNA for the CDR3: TGTGCCAGCAGTCGAAGCGGGGACCCGAACAATGAGCAGTTCTTC.

This clone has at least ten counts. The chain has TRBV2 and TRBJ2-7, with 12 bases matching TRBD1. This CDR3 has 15 residues. The J segment lost 7 bases and the V segment lost 6 bases, leaving 10 bases of the junction unmatched. Germline loops: CDR1 SNHLY, CDR2 FYNNEI. DNA for the CDR3: TGTGCCAGCAGCCCGTCGTGGGACAGGGGGCGAGAGCAGTACTTC. It translates to CASSPSWDRGREQYF.